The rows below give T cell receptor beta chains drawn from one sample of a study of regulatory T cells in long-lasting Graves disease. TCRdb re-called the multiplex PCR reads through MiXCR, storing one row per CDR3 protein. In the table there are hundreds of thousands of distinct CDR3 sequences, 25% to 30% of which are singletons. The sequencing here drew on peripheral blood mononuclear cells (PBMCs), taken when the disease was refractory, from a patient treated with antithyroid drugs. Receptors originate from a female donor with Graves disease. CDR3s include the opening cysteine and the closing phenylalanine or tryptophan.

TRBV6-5	CASSYLRLLSNQPQHF
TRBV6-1	CASTTATGSWNYGYTF
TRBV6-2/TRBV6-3	CASSYSEPENQPQHF
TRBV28	CASSLLKGFEAFF
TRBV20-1	CSATPGRTWANTEAFF
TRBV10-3	CVISDRRGEYGYTF
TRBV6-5	CASSYSGAGTGGYEQYF
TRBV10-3	CAISESKHSSYEQYF
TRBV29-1	CSVEPPSGKNYGYTF
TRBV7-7	CASSLARTLQETQYF
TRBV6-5	CASSYERYEQYF
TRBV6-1	CASSPGGASTEAFF
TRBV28	CASSPVSAGWVYEQYF
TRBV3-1	CASSPSGGGYTF
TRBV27	CASSGGQGINYGYTF
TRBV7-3	CASRLNAATWGEAFF
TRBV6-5	CARVGGYFTDTQYF
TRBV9	CASSALEVISSGNTIYF
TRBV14	CASSEQVTNTEAFF
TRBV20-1	CSAQRRDSYSNQPQHF
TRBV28	CASSWAGNNYGYTF
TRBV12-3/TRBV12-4	CASSLVGSGNTIYF
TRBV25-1	CASSEDKMMNTEAFF
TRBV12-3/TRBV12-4	CASSLTVANGYTF
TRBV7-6	CASSLAPGQAYEQYF
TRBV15	CATSRDRASNQPQHF
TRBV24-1	CATSEGDRKQRGYTF
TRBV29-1	CSVAENTQYF
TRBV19	CASSISGARGILKSNQPQHF
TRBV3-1	CASSAGHAVDTGELFF
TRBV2	CARRTGNLNTEAFF
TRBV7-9	CASRDQGQPYEQYF
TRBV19	CASSTDTDTEAFF
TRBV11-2	CASSLDSGDYGYTF
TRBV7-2	CASSLEVGRQGNYGYTF
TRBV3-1	CASSQERTPREQYF
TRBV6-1	CASGSLLGATNEKLFF
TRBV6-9	CASSYGIPGRKYGYTF
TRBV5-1	CASTTGGSGPMNTEAFF